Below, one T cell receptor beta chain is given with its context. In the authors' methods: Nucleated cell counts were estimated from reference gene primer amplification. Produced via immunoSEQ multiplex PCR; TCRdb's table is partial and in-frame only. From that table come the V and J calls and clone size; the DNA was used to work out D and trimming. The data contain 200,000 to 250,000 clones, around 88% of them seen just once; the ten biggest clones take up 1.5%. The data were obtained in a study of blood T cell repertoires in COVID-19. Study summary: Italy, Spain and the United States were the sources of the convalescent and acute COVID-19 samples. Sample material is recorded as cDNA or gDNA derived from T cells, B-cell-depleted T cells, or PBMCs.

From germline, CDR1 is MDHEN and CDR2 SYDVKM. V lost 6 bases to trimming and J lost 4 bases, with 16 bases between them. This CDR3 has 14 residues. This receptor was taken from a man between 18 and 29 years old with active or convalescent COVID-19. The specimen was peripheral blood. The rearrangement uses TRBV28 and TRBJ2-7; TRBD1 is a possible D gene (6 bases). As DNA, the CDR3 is TGTGCCAGCAGGGGCCCCGGGACACCTTACGAGCAGTACTTC. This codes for CASRGPGTPYEQYF. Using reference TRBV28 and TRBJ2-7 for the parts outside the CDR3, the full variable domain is DVKVTQSSRYLVKRTGEKVFLECVQDMDHENMFWYRQDPGLGLRLIYFSYDVKMKEKGDIPEGYSVSREKKERFSLILESASTNQTSMYLCASRGPGTPYEQYFGPGTRLTVT.